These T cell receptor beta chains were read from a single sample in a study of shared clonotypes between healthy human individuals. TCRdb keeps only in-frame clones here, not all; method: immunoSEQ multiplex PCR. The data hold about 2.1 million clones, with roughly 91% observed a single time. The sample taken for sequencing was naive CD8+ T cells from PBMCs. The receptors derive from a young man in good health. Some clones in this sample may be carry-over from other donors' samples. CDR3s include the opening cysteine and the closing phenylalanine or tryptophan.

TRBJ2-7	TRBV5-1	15	CASRDLWGRPYEQYF
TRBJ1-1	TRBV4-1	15	CASSQVGRLNTEAFF
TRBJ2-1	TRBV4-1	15	CASSHRGTSPTEQFF
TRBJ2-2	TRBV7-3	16	CASSPLWRGQGGELFF
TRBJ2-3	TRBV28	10	CATGGDTQYF
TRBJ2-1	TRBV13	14	CASSPLANNNEQFF
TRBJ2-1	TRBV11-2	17	CASSLFGGGLSYNEQFF
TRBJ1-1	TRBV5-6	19	CASTWEVGDGSIMNTEAFF
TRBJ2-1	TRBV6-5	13	CASTGQGVSEQFF
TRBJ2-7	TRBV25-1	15	CASSGPGQGGYEQYF
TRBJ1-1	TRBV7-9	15	CASSFTKAALTEAFF
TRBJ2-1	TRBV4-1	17	CASSESSGRATYNEQFF
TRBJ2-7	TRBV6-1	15	CASSEGRGFSYEQYF
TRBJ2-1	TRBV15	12	CATRGLGDEQFF
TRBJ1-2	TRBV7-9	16	CASSLGYRADNYGYTF
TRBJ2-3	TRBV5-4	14	CASSYGGSTDTQYF
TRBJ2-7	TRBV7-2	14	CASSLKGSSYEQYF
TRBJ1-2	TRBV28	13	CASSPTGGGGYTF
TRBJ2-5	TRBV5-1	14	CASSPAAYPETQYF
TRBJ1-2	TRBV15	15	CATSRVVGGNYGYTF
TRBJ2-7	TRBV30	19	CAWSVLGTPTLPLSYEQYF
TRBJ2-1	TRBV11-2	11	CANQYESKQFF
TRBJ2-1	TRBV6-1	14	CASSEASGADEQFF
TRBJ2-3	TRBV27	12	CASREGSDTQYF
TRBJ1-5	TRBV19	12	CASRTRGQPQHF
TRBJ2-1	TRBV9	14	CASSVNRADDEQFF
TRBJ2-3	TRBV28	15	CASSYRGGATDTQYF
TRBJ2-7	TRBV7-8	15	CASSLNQGVFDEQYF
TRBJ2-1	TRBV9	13	CASGGGSVNEQFF